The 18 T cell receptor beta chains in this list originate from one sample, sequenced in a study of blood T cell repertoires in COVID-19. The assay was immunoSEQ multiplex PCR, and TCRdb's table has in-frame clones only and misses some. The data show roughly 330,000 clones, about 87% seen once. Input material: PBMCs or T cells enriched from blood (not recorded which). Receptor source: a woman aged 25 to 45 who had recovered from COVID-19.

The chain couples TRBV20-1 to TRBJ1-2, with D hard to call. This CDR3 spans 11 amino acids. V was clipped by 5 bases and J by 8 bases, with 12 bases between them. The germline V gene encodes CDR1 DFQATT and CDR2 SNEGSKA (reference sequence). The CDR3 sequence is CSAGWAAGYTF. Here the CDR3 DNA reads TGCAGTGCTGGCTGGGCAGCAGGCTACACCTTC.

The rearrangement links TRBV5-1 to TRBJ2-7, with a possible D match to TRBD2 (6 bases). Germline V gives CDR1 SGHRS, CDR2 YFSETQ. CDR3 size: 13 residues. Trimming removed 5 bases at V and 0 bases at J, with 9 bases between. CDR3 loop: CASSKTSSYEQYF. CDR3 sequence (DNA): TGCGCCAGCAGTAAGACTAGCTCCTACGAGCAGTACTTC.

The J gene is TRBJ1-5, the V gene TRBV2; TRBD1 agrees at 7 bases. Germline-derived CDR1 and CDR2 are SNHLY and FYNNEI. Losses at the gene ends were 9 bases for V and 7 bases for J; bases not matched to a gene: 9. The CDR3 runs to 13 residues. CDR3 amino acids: CARGGQPGQPQHF. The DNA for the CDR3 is TGTGCCAGGGGGGGACAGCCGGGGCAGCCCCAGCATTTT.

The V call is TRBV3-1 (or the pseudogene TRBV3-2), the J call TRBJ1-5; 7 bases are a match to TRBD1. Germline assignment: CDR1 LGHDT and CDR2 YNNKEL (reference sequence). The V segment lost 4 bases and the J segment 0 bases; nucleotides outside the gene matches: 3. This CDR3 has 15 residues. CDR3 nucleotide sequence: TGTGCCAGCAGCCCCGGGGACAGTAGCAATCAGCCCCAGCATTTT. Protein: CASSPGDSSNQPQHF.

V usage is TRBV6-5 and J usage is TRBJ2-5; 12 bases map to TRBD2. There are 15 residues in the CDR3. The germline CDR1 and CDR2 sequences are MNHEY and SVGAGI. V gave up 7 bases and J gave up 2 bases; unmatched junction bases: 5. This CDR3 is CASTTSGGRQETQYF. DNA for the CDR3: TGTGCCAGCACCACTAGCGGGGGGCGACAAGAGACCCAGTACTTC.

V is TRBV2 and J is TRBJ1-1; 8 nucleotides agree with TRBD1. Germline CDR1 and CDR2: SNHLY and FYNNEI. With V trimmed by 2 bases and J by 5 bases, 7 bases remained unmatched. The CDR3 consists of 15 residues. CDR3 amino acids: CASSESRQGRTEAFF. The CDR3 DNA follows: TGTGCCAGCAGTGAATCGCGACAGGGGAGGACTGAAGCTTTCTTT.

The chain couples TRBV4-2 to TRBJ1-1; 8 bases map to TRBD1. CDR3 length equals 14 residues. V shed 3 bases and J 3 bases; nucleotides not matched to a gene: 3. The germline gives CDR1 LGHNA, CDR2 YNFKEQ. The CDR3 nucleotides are TGTGCCAGCAGCCAGGGGGACAGGTACACTGAAGCTTTCTTT. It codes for CASSQGDRYTEAFF.

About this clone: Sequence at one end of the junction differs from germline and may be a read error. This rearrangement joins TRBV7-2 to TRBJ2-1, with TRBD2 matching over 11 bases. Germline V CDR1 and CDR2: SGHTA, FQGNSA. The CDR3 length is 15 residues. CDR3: CASSIAGGSYNEQFF. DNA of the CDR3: TGTGCCAGCAGCATAGCGGGGGGGTCCTACAATGAGCAGTTCTTC.

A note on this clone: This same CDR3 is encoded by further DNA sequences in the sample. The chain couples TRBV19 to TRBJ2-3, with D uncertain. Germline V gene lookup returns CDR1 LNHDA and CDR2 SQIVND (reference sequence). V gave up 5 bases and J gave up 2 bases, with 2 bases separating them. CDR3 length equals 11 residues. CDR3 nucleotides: TGTGCCAGTAGTTACACAGATACGCAGTATTTT. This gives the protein CASSYTDTQYF.

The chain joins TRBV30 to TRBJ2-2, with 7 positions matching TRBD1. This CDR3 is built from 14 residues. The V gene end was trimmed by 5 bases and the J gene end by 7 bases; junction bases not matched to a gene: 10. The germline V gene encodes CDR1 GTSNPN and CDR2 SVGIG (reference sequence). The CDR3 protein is CAWDTGVAVGELFF. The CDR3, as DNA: TGTGCCTGGGACACAGGGGTTGCCGTCGGGGAGCTGTTTTTT.

Here the CDR3 DNA reads TGTGCCAGCAGCCCTTTGGACAGGCAGAACACCGGGGAGCTGTTTTTT. Protein product: CASSPLDRQNTGELFF. The chain combines TRBV4-2 with TRBJ2-2, with TRBD1 matching 7 bases. The V segment lost 4 bases and the J segment 1 base; nucleotides outside the gene matches: 6. The CDR3 sequence is 16 residues long. Germline V lookup: CDR1 LGHNA, CDR2 YNFKEQ.

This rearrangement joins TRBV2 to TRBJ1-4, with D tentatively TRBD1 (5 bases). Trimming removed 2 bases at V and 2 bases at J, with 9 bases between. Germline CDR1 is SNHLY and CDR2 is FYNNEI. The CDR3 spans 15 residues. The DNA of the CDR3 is TGTGCCAGCAGTGAAAATCAGGGTACTAATGAAAAACTGTTTTTT. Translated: CASSENQGTNEKLFF.

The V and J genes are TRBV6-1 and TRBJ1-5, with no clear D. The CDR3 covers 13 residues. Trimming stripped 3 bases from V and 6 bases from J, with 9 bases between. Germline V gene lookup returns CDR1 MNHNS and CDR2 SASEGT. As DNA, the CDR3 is TGTGCCAGCAGTGAGGGCTATGGTCAGCCCCAGCATTTT. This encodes CASSEGYGQPQHF.

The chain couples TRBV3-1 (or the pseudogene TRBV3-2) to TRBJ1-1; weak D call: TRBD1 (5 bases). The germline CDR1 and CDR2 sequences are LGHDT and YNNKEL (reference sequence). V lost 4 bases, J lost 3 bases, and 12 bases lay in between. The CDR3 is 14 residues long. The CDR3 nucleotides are TGTGCCAGCAGCCTCGTGGGGGGGGACACTGAAGCTTTCTTT. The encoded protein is CASSLVGGDTEAFF.

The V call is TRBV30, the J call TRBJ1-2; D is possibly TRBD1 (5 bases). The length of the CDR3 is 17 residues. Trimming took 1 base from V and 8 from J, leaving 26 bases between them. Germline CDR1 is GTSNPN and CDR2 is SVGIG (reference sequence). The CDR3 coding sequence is TGTGCCTGGAGTGGGATATGGGGACTCAATTTTCGGGGGGGCTACACCTTC. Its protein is CAWSGIWGLNFRGGYTF.

The CDR3 DNA follows: TGTGCCATCAACGAGGGACAGATGAATTCACCCCTCCACTTT. Protein: CAINEGQMNSPLHF. The chain uses TRBV10-3 and TRBJ1-6; 7 bases fit TRBD1. Germline CDR1 and CDR2: ENHRY and SYGVKD. The CDR3 totals 14 residues. The trim removed 7 bases at V and 7 bases at J, leaving 7 bases unmatched.

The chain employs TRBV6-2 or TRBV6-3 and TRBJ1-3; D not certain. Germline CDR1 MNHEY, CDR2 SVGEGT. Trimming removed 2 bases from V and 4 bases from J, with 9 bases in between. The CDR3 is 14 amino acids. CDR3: CASSYAWAGNTIYF. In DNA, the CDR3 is TGTGCCAGCAGTTACGCGTGGGCCGGAAACACCATATATTTT.

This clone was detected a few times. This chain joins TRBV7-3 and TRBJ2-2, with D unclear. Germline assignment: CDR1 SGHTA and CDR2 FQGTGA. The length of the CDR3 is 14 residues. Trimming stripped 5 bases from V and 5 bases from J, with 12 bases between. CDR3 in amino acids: CASSLSRRTGELFF. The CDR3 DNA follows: TGTGCCAGCAGCCTAAGTCGGCGGACCGGGGAGCTGTTTTTT.